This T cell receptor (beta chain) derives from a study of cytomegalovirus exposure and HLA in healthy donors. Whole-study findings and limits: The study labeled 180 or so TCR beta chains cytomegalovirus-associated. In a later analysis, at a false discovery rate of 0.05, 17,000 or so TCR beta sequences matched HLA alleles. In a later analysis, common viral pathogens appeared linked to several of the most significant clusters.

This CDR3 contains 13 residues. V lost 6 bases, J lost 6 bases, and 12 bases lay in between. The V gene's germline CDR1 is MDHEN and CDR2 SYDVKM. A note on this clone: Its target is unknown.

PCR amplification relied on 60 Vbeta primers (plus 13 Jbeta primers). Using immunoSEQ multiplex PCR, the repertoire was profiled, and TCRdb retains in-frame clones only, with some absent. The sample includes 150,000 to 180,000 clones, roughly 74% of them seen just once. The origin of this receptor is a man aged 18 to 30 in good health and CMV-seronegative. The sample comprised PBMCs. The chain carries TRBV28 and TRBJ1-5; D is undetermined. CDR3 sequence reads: CASSLGSGQPQHF. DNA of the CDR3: TGTGCCAGCAGCCTCGGATCGGGTCAGCCCCAGCATTTT.